These 7 T cell receptor beta chains share one sample of origin, sequenced in a study of blood T cell repertoires in COVID-19. Produced via immunoSEQ multiplex PCR; TCRdb's table is partial and in-frame only. The sample lists under 150,000 clones; almost 85% were seen once. Sequencing was done on a sample of PBMCs or T cells enriched from blood (not recorded which). These receptors came from a middle-aged man with acute COVID-19.

This chain uses TRBV2 with TRBJ1-6; 10 nucleotides agree with TRBD1. The germline gives CDR1 SNHLY, CDR2 FYNNEI. V shed 4 bases and J 6 bases; nucleotides not matched to a gene: 9. The CDR3 extends over 17 amino acids. The CDR3 reads CASSGDRGSLINSPLHF. For the CDR3, the DNA is TGTGCCAGCAGTGGGGACAGGGGATCTCTTATTAATTCACCCCTCCACTTT. The full variable domain, rest sourced from reference TRBV2 and TRBJ1-6, is EPEVTQTPSHQVTQMGQEVILRCVPISNHLYFYWYRQILGQKVEFLVSFYNNEISEKSEIFDDQFSVERPDGSNFTLKIRSTKLEDSAMYFCASSGDRGSLINSPLHFGNGTRLTVT.

The genes are TRBV7-2 and TRBJ2-5; D perhaps matches TRBD1 (7 bases). In germline, CDR1 is SGHTA, CDR2 FQGNSA. Trimming removed 4 bases at V and 5 bases at J, with 14 bases between. The CDR3 covers 14 residues. CDR3 residues: CASSSPRGVETQYF. In DNA, the CDR3 is TGTGCCAGCAGCTCACCCAGGGGGGTTGAGACCCAGTACTTC.

The rearrangement uses TRBV24-1 and TRBJ1-2; TRBD1 agrees at 8 bases. This CDR3 spans 15 amino acids. Germline CDR1 KGHDR, CDR2 SFDVKD. V was clipped by 3 bases and J by 4 bases; unmatched bases: 6. The CDR3 sequence: CATSDGAGGVYGYTF. CDR3 sequence (DNA): TGTGCCACCAGTGATGGGGCAGGGGGCGTCTATGGCTACACCTTC.

The chain combines TRBV5-6 with TRBJ1-1; 8 nucleotides align to TRBD1. V was pared by 4 bases and J by 3 bases, with 2 bases of the junction left unmatched. The germline V gene encodes CDR1 SGHDT and CDR2 YYEEEE. This CDR3 has 13 amino acids. This CDR3 is CASSGQGYTEAFF. Written as DNA, the CDR3 is TGTGCCAGCAGCGGACAGGGTTACACTGAAGCTTTCTTT.

The chain has TRBV5-1 and TRBJ2-3; D possibly corresponds to TRBD1 (6 bases). V was shortened by 7 bases and J by 4 bases, with 19 bases between the two germline ends. The CDR3 is 15 residues long. CDR1 is SGHRS, CDR2 YFSETQ, per germline. The CDR3 here is CASSPNHAGADTQYF. The CDR3 bases are TGCGCCAGCTCTCCTAACCATGCAGGGGCAGATACGCAGTATTTT.

This sequence joins TRBV18 and TRBJ1-5; D unclear. Germline CDR1 and CDR2: KGHSH and LQKENI. Trimming removed 1 base from V and 0 bases from J, with 7 bases in between. This CDR3 comprises 15 residues. This CDR3 is CASSPRGDSNQPQHF. CDR3 DNA: TGTGCCAGCTCACCACGGGGAGATAGCAATCAGCCCCAGCATTTT.

This clone was seen just once. V is TRBV29-1 and J is TRBJ1-1, with TRBD1 matching over 9 bases. The CDR3 spans 12 residues. The germline CDR1 and CDR2 sequences are SQVTM and ANQGSEA. V was pared by 4 bases and J by 5 bases, with 2 bases of the junction left unmatched. The CDR3 loop is CSVVGQGTEAFF. The CDR3 DNA reads TGCAGCGTTGTGGGACAGGGAACTGAAGCTTTCTTT.